This T cell receptor (beta chain) was captured by sequencing in a study of blood T cell repertoires in COVID-19. Method: immunoSEQ multiplex PCR; TCRdb's copy keeps in-frame clones and lacks some. The sample yields around 310,000 clones, around 90% seen once. The source material was peripheral blood. This TCR was sampled from a woman in her thirties or forties with COVID-19, enrolled during active disease.

Written as DNA, the CDR3 is TGTGCCAGCAGTGAGTTAAATGAAAAACTGTTTTTT. Amino acids: CASSELNEKLFF. The chain is built from TRBV6-1 and TRBJ1-4; D remains unclear. Germline CDR1 MNHNS, CDR2 SASEGT. The CDR3 length is 12 residues. Trimming left V 3 bases short and J 5 bases short, with 4 bases between.